The T cell receptor (beta chain) described here comes from a study of T cells in Graves' hyperthyroidism and ophthalmopathy (dated by TCRdb to the late 2010s). As for the study more broadly: Peripheral blood samples were taken at the time of initial diagnosis, prior to any treatment. A discovery cohort of fewer than 110 patients, about 40 with Graves' ophthalmopathy and over 55 with stable Graves' hyperthyroidism, was used to find distinguishing TCR V-J signatures. An independent validation cohort of around 19 hyperthyroidism patients and 17 patients who later progressed to ophthalmopathy tested prospective prediction of ophthalmopathy. The approximately 100 discovery patients were randomly split 7:3 into training and test sets. In roughly six Graves' hyperthyroidism patients, the study also compared T-cell repertoires from thyroid tissue with T-cell repertoires from blood. After blood sampling, hyperthyroidism patients were treated with methimazole at a starting dose of 30 mg daily, and ophthalmopathy patients were treated with high-dose intravenous methylprednisolone. The paper describes TCR Vbeta CDR3 sequencing of 135 peripheral blood samples, made up of 43 ophthalmopathy patients, around 73 hyperthyroidism patients and roughly 17 progressor patients.

This clonotype has more than one count but fewer than ten. The antigen this receptor binds is unknown. Base qualities are not at hand, and no much larger clone is one base apart. V sheds 7 bases and J sheds 7 bases, leaving 9 bases between their ends. As encoded in the germline V gene, CDR1 is MNHNS while CDR2 is SASEGT. The CDR3 has 11 amino acids, counting the end cysteine and phenylalanine. Kept here is only the CDR3 DNA, which spans 33 bases and is read in frame from base 1. Overall study results and their limits: Ophthalmopathy was separated from stable hyperthyroidism by a 13 V-J signature model, with about 86% sensitivity and approximately 81% specificity obtained in cross-validation and 80%/75% obtained in testing. Blood samples also contained most of the expanded thyroid clonotypes (frequency above 0.001), which suggests that blood repertoires may reflect thyroid immune responses. During validation, the model predicted progression to ophthalmopathy a median of about 5.9 months ahead of onset, with roughly 65% sensitivity and 72% to 80% specificity. No statistical method was used to fix the sample size in advance, and group allocation was not hidden from the investigators.

The TCR beta CDR3 regions were amplified from RNA transcripts. The first round of RT-PCR for the TCR CDR3 was performed with the HTBI primer set and the Qiagen OneStep RT-PCR kit. A second multiplex PCR round built the libraries, followed by size selection and purification. The libraries were sequenced on an Illumina HiSeq2000 using paired-end 100 bp reads. The source study handled its data this way. SOAPnuke was used to process the raw data, with reads discarded if the reads contained adapters or uncalled bases, had a mean Phred below 15, or lacked an exact constant-primer or identifier match. COPE v1.2.5 was used to merge high-quality paired reads, and clonotypes were defined as unique nucleotide sequences. MiTCR v1.1 was used to align the clonotypes against IMGT TRBV, TRBD and TRBJ reference segments. Only V-J combinations with frequency above 0.0001, covering about 99% of repertoires, were analysed. The TCS score was defined as the ratio of F50 (clonal expansion) to E x V (chaos), calculated using BLOSUM62-based TCRdist between CDR3 peptides within each V-J. Welch's t-statistics and random forest reduced several hundred V-J features to roughly 13, which were used in a naive Bayes classifier (R e1071). Using fastp trimming at Q25 and MiXCR clonotype assembly, TCRdb reanalyzed the public sequencing data and kept in-frame beta chains. Entries that share a CDR3 protein sequence are merged under the most common genes and DNA. These V and J calls originate from TCRdb's pipeline instead of the authors' own analysis. The sample profile shows over 300,000 distinct CDR3 sequences; more than 11% of them were found once. 9.5% to 11% of the sample rests with the top ten.

Graves' hyperthyroidism was defined as stable when no progression to ophthalmopathy occurred over 18 months of follow-up. Hyperthyroidism patients were aged 18 to 65 years and newly diagnosed, with disease duration of less than 2 months. The study excluded patients with uncontrolled infections, other autoimmune diseases, pregnancy or lactation. Diagnoses were established on the basis of clinical symptoms, serum thyroxine and TRAb, thyroid ultrasound, and orbital computed tomography. PBMCs were separated from 8 to 10 ml of fresh peripheral blood using Ficoll-Paque density gradient centrifugation. Trizol reagent was used to extract total RNA, and RNA quality was then checked on an Agilent 2100 Bioanalyzer.

The rearranged chain carries TRBV6-1 and TRBJ2-3, and the D gene may be TRBD2, 5 bases matching. Input material: blood. The clonotype originates from a woman aged 60-75 years with Graves' hyperthyroidism. The nucleotide sequence is given as TGTGCCAGCACCAACGGGAATACGCAGTATTTT. Translated, it reads CASTNGNTQYF.